This TCR beta chain derives from a study of CD8 T cells in Susac syndrome. Study-wide results and limits: It was acknowledged in the study that its TCR sequencing and HLA analysis involved a relatively small number of individuals.

It was with random hexamers that about 0.45 to 1 ug RNA was reverse transcribed. TCR beta CDR3 was amplified by immunoSEQ covering 54 Vbeta and 13 Jbeta. One entry per CDR3 protein results from TCRdb running MiXCR on the immunoSEQ multiplex PCR reads. The table has 400,000 or so distinct CDR3 sequences, approximately 89% seen once. Turning to this clonotype: Its antigen is not known. Sequence at one end of the junction differs from germline and may be a read error.

TCR beta was sequenced from blood CD8+ and CD4+ T cells. The multiple sclerosis controls comprised treatment-naive patients whose relapsing-remitting disease was stable or active. Germline V gene sequence: CDR1 MNHEY, CDR2 SVGAGI. This CDR3 has 14 amino acids. The receptor comes from a human donor with multiple sclerosis. The V and J genes are TRBV6-5 and TRBJ1-1; TRBD1 agrees at 7 bases. Sequencing used CD8+ T cells from PBMCs. The CDR3 loop is CASSYSTGPTEAFF. The CDR3 nucleotides are TGCGCCAGCAGTTACTCGACAGGGCCCACTGAAGCTTTCTTT.